This T cell receptor beta chain was identified in a study of response to subunit inactivated influenza vaccine. TCRdb re-called the RT-PCR reads with MiXCR, one entry per CDR3 protein. This table has about 540,000 distinct CDR3 sequences, around 25% appearing once. CDR1 and CDR2 (germline): SGHRS, YFSETQ. The V gene lost 4 bases and the J gene lost 4 bases, with 11 bases spanning the gap. The CDR3 runs 13 residues. This sample was shared with a second study, whose subject was T cells expressing NK-cell markers. That study reports: The TCR beta cDNA came from 5'RACE template switching with UMIs. Out of eight donors sequenced, seven tested HCMV-seropositive and the remaining one seronegative. Each of roughly six donors carried dominant NKG2C+ clonotypes accounting for roughly 1.0-8% of CD8+ T cells. The study did not resolve the HCMV specificity of expanded NKG2C+ T cell clones.

The origin of this receptor is a man aged 50 or older who received an inactivated influenza vaccine. This rearrangement joins TRBV5-1 to TRBJ2-5; TRBD2 might be the D (6 bases). The source material was CD4+ T cells sorted from PBMCs, sampled roughly 13 days after vaccination. CDR3 in DNA: TGCGCCAGCAGCGGAGGGTCGGGAGAGACCCAGTACTTC. Its protein is CASSGGSGETQYF.